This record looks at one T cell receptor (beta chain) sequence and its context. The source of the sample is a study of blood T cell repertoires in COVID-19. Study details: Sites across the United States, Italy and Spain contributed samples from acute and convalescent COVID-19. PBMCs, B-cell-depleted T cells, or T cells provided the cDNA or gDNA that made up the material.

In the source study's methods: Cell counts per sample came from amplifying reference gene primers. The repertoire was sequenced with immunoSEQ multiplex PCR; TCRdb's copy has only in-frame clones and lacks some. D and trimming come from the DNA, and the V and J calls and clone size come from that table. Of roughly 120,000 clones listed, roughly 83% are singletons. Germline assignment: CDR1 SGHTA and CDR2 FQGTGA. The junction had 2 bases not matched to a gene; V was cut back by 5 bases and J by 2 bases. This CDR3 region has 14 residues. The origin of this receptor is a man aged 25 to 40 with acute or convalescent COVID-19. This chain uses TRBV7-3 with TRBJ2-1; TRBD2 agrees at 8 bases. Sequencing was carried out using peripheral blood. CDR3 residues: CASSRTSPYNEQFF. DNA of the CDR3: TGTGCCAGCAGCCGGACTAGCCCCTACAATGAGCAGTTCTTC.